This TCR beta chain derives from a study of blood T cell repertoires in COVID-19. Whole-study context: Nucleic acid was either cDNA or gDNA, and it came from T cells, B-cell-depleted T cells, or PBMCs.

Authors' processing steps: Reference gene primers were amplified, and this amplification served to estimate nucleated cell counts. The method was immunoSEQ multiplex PCR; TCRdb's version includes in-frame clones alone and lacks a portion of them. The V and J calls and clone size were taken over from that table, and D and trimming were inferred from the DNA. The sample holds approximately 210,000 clones, 70% to 90% seen once. There are 12 residues in the CDR3. The rearrangement uses TRBV21-1 and TRBJ1-2; the listed D gene, TRBD1, was not tested against the DNA. TRBV21-1 is an annotated pseudogene. This clonotype was sampled from an older woman with acute or convalescent COVID-19. The sequenced sample consisted of peripheral blood. In nucleotides, the CDR3 is TGTGCCAGCAGCAAAGGGACAGTGTGCTACACCTTC. Protein: CASSKGTVCYTF.